This passage covers 20 T cell receptor beta chains from one sample sequenced in a study of spatial heterogeneity in lung cancer. Sample time point: sample taken at primary tumor resection. Study results and limitations: Tracking of tumor mutation counts was seen in expanded intratumoral alpha and beta TCR counts.

Their antigen targets remain unknown. Each CDR3 protein gets one entry after TCRdb re-called the 5' RACE reads with MiXCR. Among 10,000 or so distinct CDR3 sequences listed, approximately 12% were seen once. Source: lung tumor tissue, taken at surgery. The source is a female donor with early-stage non-small cell lung cancer.

This clonotype was seen a handful of times. The chain employs TRBV12-3 or TRBV12-4 and TRBJ1-5; 7 bases map to TRBD1. CDR3 length equals 16 residues. Trimming at V came to 4 bases and at J to 5 bases, leaving 11 bases not matched to a gene. DNA of the CDR3: TGTGCCAGCAGTTCATCCCGACAGGGAGTCGATCAGCCCCAGCATTTT. Protein: CASSSSRQGVDQPQHF.

By its share, this clonotype is medium-sized. This sequence joins TRBV19 and TRBJ2-5, with D possibly matching TRBD2 (6 bases). The CDR3 covers 14 residues. CDR1 and CDR2 from the germline V gene are LNHDA and SQIVND (reference sequence). V lost 3 bases and J lost 4, with 12 bases in between. CDR3 nucleotide sequence: TGTGCCAGTAGTATCCGAGCCGGGAGAGAGACCCAGTACTTC. Translated, it gives CASSIRAGRETQYF.

In its sample, this clonotype ranks as medium-sized. The gene calls are TRBV5-1 and TRBJ2-2; D is uncertain. Germline CDR1 SGHRS, CDR2 YFSETQ. Trimming cost V 1 base and J 4 bases, with 11 bases left between them. The CDR3 consists of 15 residues. The CDR3 loop is CASSLQALTTGELFF. CDR3 in DNA: TGCGCCAGCAGCTTGCAGGCCCTGACCACCGGGGAGCTGTTTTTT.

This clonotype has ten or more counts. The chain employs TRBV6-6 and TRBJ2-7; 9 bases align to TRBD2. V shed 3 bases, J shed 3 bases, and the junction held 3 bases outside the gene matches. The length of the CDR3 is 14 residues. Germline lookup yields CDR1 MNHNY and CDR2 SVGAGI (reference sequence). The CDR3 here is CASSYGGGDYEQYF. The CDR3 DNA reads TGTGCCAGCAGTTATGGCGGGGGGGACTACGAGCAGTACTTC.

This rearrangement joins TRBV2 to TRBJ2-7; TRBD1 matches 11 bases. J was trimmed by 3 bases and V by 6 bases; bases with no gene match: 4. This CDR3 is 14 amino acids long. Looked up from germline, CDR1 is SNHLY and CDR2 is FYNNEI. CDR3 residues: CASRPGTGGYEQYF. CDR3 bases: TGTGCCAGCAGGCCTGGGACAGGGGGCTACGAGCAGTACTTC.

This clonotype occurred many times. The chain uses TRBV20-1 and TRBJ2-1, with 10 bases identical to TRBD2. Trimming took 3 bases from V and 7 from J; bases not matched to a gene: 6. Per the germline V gene, CDR1 is DFQATT and CDR2 is SNEGSKA (reference sequence). The CDR3 consists of 14 residues. For the CDR3, the DNA is TGCAGTGCTAGGGGTTCTAGCGGGGGAAATGAGCAGTTCTTC. This codes for CSARGSSGGNEQFF.

Only a few counts were recorded for this clonotype. The chain is built from TRBV28 and TRBJ2-7; D is ambiguous. Trimming shortened V by 6 bases and J by 2 bases, and 14 bases separated the two germline ends. CDR3 length: 14 amino acids. Germline CDR1 reads MDHEN; CDR2 reads SYDVKM. The CDR3 sequence: CASSGSQGTYEQYF. CDR3 DNA sequence: TGTGCCAGCAGCGGGTCCCAAGGAACCTACGAGCAGTACTTC. Combining the CDR3 with reference TRBV28 and TRBJ2-7 gives the whole variable domain DVKVTQSSRYLVKRTGEKVFLECVQDMDHENMFWYRQDPGLGLRLIYFSYDVKMKEKGDIPEGYSVSREKKERFSLILESASTNQTSMYLCASSGSQGTYEQYFGPGTRLTVT.

This clonotype was detected many times. J is TRBJ2-2 and V is TRBV5-5; D is unresolved. Per the germline V gene, CDR1 is SGHKS and CDR2 is YYEKEE (reference sequence). V lost 5 bases to trimming and J lost 11 bases, with 16 bases between them. CDR3 length: 13 residues. In DNA form, the CDR3 reads TGTGCCAGCAGAATCGACTTAAACACTGAGCTGTTTTTT. As protein: CASRIDLNTELFF.

At least ten counts were recorded for this clonotype. CDR3 nucleotide sequence: TGTGCCAGCAGCTTAGGGACAGGGGCTTACTACGAGCAGTACTTC. This sequence encodes CASSLGTGAYYEQYF. This chain joins TRBV11-1 and TRBJ2-7, with 9 bases matching TRBD1. Unmatched junction bases numbered 4, after V lost 1 base and J lost 3 bases. This CDR3 spans 15 amino acids. The V gene's germline CDR1 is SGHAT and CDR2 FQDESV (reference sequence).

About this clonotype itself: This clone may be a read error of a much larger clone one base away. The chain links TRBV29-1 to TRBJ2-6; TRBD1 is a possible D gene (5 bases). V was shortened by 4 bases and J by 6 bases, with 13 bases between the two germline ends. Germline V CDR1 and CDR2: SQVTM, ANQGSEA. The CDR3 runs to 14 residues. The CDR3 DNA is TGCAGCGTTGTTTCTGGGGCTGCGGCCAACGTCCTGACTTTC. Residues: CSVVSGAAANVLTF. Together with reference TRBV29-1 and TRBJ2-6, the CDR3 gives the full variable domain: SAVISQKPSRDICQRGTSLTIQCQVDSQVTMMFWYRQQPGQSLTLIATANQGSEATYESGFVIDKFPISRPNLTFSTLTVSNMSPEDSSIYLCSVVSGAAANVLTFGAGSRLTVL.

By frequency in the sample, this clonotype is medium-sized (0.01 to 0.1%). The J gene is TRBJ1-1, the V gene TRBV20-1; no clear D gene. V dropped 2 bases and J dropped 7 bases, with 5 bases sitting between them. The CDR3 spans 10 residues. The germline V gene encodes CDR1 DFQATT and CDR2 SNEGSKA (reference sequence). CDR3 nucleotide sequence: TGCAGTGCTAGACAGATTGAAGCTTTCTTT. Its translation is CSARQIEAFF.

There are a few counts of this clonotype. This sequence joins TRBV20-1 and TRBJ1-1; unclear D gene. Germline assignment: CDR1 DFQATT and CDR2 SNEGSKA (reference sequence). This CDR3 has 12 residues. The ends were cut back, 3 bases at V and 4 bases at J, with 9 bases in the middle. In nucleotides, the CDR3 is TGCAGTGCTAGTGGTTGGGGCACTGAAGCTTTCTTT. Its protein product is CSASGWGTEAFF.

As regards this clonotype: This may stem from a read error, because a much larger clone lies one nucleotide away. The rearrangement joins TRBV5-1 to TRBJ2-7; 9 nucleotides align to TRBD1. The CDR3 contains 14 residues. Germline V gene sequence: CDR1 SGHRS, CDR2 YFSETQ. The CDR3 nucleotides are TGCGCCAACAGCCACGGGACAGGGCCCTTGGAGCAGTACTTC. This translates into CANSHGTGPLEQYF.

The V call is TRBV2, the J call TRBJ1-5; D is perhaps TRBD1 (6 bases). In germline, CDR1 is SNHLY, CDR2 FYNNEI. The ends were cut back, 4 bases at V and 5 bases at J, with 12 bases in the middle. The CDR3 extends over 14 amino acids. CDR3 in amino acids: CASSAETGHQPQHF. CDR3 in DNA: TGTGCCAGCAGTGCGGAAACAGGGCATCAGCCCCAGCATTTT.

Within the sample, this clonotype is medium-sized. V usage is TRBV25-1 and J usage is TRBJ2-7; perhaps D is TRBD1 or TRBD2 (5 bases each). The germline gives CDR1 MGHDK, CDR2 SYGVNS. This CDR3 comprises 17 residues. V gave up 3 bases and J gave up 5 bases, with 23 bases separating them. The CDR3 here is CASSEDLGDVQRNEQYF. The DNA for the CDR3 is TGTGCCAGCAGTGAGGACCTGGGGGACGTACAAAGGAACGAGCAGTACTTC.

Many counts were recorded for this clonotype. The chain joins TRBV18 to TRBJ1-4; tentatively, D is TRBD1 (6 bases). The CDR3 spans 14 residues. Per the germline V gene, CDR1 is KGHSH and CDR2 is LQKENI. Trimming shortened V by 4 bases and J by 7 bases, and 13 bases separated the two germline ends. The chain's CDR3 is CASSRSRGGEKLFF. The CDR3 nucleotides read TGTGCCAGCTCACGGAGCAGGGGAGGTGAAAAACTGTTTTTT. The full variable domain, in which reference TRBV18 and TRBJ1-4 provide the parts outside the CDR3, is NAGVMQNPRHLVRRRGQEARLRCSPMKGHSHVYWYRQLPEEGLKFMVYLQKENIIDESGMPKERFSAEFPKEGPSILRIQQVVRGDSAAYFCASSRSRGGEKLFFGSGTQLSVL.

This clonotype was found a few times. The chain employs TRBV7-2 and TRBJ1-2; 7 bases fit TRBD1. The CDR3 is 15 residues long. Germline V gene lookup returns CDR1 SGHTA and CDR2 FQGNSA. V lost 6 bases to trimming and J lost 2 bases; unmatched junction nucleotides: 9. For the CDR3, the DNA is TGTGCCAGCAGTTCAAGACAGGGCGCAAACTATGGCTACACCTTC. Its translation is CASSSRQGANYGYTF.

By sample share, this clonotype is medium-sized. The chain is built from TRBV6-5 and TRBJ2-5; 10 bases map to TRBD1. Losses at the gene ends were 0 bases for V and 4 bases for J; bases not matched to a gene: 2. The CDR3 is 15 amino acids. The germline gives CDR1 MNHEY, CDR2 SVGAGI. The CDR3 DNA sequence: TGTGCCAGCAGTTACTCGACAGGGGGCGCAGAGACCCAGTACTTC. As protein: CASSYSTGGAETQYF.

This clonotype was recorded once. The chain combines TRBV12-3 or TRBV12-4 with TRBJ2-3; 12 nucleotides line up with TRBD2. This CDR3 has 17 residues. J gave up 0 bases and V 5 bases, and 6 bases lay outside the gene matches. The CDR3 coding sequence is TGTGCCAGCAGTATCCGACTAGCGGGAGCTAGCACAGATACGCAGTATTTT. Translation gives CASSIRLAGASTDTQYF.

This clonotype is deemed medium-sized. This rearrangement joins TRBV6-6 to TRBJ1-5; 7 nucleotides match TRBD1. J lost 1 base, V lost 8 bases, and 5 bases had no gene match. The CDR3 contains 14 residues. The V gene's germline CDR1 is MNHNY and CDR2 SVGAGI (reference sequence). This chain's CDR3 is CASCETGSNQPQHF. In nucleotides, the CDR3 is TGTGCCAGCTGCGAGACAGGGAGCAATCAGCCCCAGCATTTT.